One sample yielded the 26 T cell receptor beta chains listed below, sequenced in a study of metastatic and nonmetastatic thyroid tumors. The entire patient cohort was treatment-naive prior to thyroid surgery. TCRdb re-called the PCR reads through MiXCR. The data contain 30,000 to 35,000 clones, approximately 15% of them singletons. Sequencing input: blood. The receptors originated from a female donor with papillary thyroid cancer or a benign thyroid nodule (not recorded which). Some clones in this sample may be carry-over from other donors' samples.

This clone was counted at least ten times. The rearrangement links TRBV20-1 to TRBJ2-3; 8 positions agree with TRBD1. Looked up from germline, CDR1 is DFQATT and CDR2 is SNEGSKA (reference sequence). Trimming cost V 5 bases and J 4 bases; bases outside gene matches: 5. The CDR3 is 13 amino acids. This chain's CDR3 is CSAGQGGSDTQYF. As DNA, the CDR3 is TGCAGTGCTGGACAGGGCGGGTCAGATACGCAGTATTTT.

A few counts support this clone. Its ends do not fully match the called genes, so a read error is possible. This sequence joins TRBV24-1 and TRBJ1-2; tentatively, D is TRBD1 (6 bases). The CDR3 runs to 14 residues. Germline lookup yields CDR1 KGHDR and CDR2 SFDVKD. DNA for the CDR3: TGTGCCACCAGTTCGGTCAGGGGCTTCTATTGCTACACCTTC. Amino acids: CATSSVRGFYCYTF.

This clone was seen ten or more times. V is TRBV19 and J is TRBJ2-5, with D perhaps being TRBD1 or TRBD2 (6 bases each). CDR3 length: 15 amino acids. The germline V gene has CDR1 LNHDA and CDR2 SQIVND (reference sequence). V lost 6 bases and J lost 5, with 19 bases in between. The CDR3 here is CASRGWGAPEETQYF. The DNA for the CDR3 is TGTGCCAGTAGAGGGTGGGGGGCGCCGGAGGAGACCCAGTACTTC. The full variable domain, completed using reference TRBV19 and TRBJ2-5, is DGGITQSPKYLFRKEGQNVTLSCEQNLNHDAMYWYRQDPGQGLRLIYYSQIVNDFQKGDIAEGYSVSREKKESFPLTVTSAQKNPTAFYLCASRGWGAPEETQYFGPGTRLLVL.

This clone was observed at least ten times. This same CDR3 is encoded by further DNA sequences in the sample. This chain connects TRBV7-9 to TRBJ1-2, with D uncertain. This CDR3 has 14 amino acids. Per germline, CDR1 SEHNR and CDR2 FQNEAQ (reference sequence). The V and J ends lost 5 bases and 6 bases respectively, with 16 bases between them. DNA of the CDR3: TGTGCCAGCAGCCCAATAAGTTCGTTGGATGGCTACACCTTC. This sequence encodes CASSPISSLDGYTF.

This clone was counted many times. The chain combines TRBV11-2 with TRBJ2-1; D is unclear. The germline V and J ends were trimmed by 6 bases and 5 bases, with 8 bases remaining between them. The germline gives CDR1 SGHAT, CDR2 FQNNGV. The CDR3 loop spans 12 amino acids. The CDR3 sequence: CASRPLDNEQFF. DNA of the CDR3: TGTGCCAGCAGACCATTAGACAATGAGCAGTTCTTC.

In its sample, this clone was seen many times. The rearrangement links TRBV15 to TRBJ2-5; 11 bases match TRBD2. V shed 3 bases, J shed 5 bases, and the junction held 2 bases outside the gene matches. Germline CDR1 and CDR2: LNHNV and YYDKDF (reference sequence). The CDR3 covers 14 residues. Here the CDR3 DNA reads TGTGCCACCAGCAGTAGCGGGAGGGGCGAGACCCAGTACTTC. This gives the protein CATSSSGRGETQYF. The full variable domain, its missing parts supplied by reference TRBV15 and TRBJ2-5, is DAMVIQNPRYQVTQFGKPVTLSCSQTLNHNVMYWYQQKSSQAPKLLFHYYDKDFNNEADTPDNFQSRRPNTSFCFLDIRSPGLGDTAMYLCATSSSGRGETQYFGPGTRLLVL.

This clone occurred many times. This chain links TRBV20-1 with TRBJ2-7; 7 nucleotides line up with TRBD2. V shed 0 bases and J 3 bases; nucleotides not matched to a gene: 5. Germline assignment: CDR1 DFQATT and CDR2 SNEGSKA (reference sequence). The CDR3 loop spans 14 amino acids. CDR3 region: CSARDRAGYYEQYF. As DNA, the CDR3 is TGCAGTGCTAGAGACCGAGCGGGGTACTACGAGCAGTACTTC.

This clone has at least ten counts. CDR3 in amino acids: CASGFGTSGSSYNEQFF. In DNA, the CDR3 is TGTGCTAGTGGTTTCGGGACTAGCGGGAGCTCCTACAATGAGCAGTTCTTC. The chain recombines TRBV12-5 with TRBJ2-1, with TRBD2 matching over 14 bases. CDR3 size: 17 residues. CDR1 and CDR2 (germline): LGHNT, FRNRAP. Trimming at V came to 3 bases and at J to 0 bases, leaving 1 base not matched to a gene.

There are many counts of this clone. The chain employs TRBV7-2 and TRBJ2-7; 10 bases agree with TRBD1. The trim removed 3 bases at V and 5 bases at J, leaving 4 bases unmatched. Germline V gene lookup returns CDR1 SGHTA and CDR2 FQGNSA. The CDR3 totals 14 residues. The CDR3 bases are TGTGCCAGCAGCTTGAGACAGGGGGCCGACGAGCAGTACTTC. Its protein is CASSLRQGADEQYF. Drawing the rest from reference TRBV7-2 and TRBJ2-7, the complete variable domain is GAGVSQSPSNKVTEKGKDVELRCDPISGHTALYWYRQSLGQGLEFLIYFQGNSAPDKSGLPSDRFSAERTGGSVSTLTIQRTQQEDSAVYLCASSLRQGADEQYFGPGTRLTVT.

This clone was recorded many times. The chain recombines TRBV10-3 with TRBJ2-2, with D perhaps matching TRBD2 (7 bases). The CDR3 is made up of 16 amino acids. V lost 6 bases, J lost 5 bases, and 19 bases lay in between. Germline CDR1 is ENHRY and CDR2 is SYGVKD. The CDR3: CAIRGGQVETTGELFF. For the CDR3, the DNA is TGTGCCATCAGGGGGGGGCAGGTAGAAACGACCGGGGAGCTGTTTTTT.

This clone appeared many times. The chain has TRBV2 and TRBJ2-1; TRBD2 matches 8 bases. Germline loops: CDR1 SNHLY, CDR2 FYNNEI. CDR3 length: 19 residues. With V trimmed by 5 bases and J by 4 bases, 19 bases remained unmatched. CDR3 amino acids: CASSQPGLDRNIYYNEQFF. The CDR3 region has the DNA TGTGCCAGCAGTCAACCGGGACTAGACCGAAACATATATTACAATGAGCAGTTCTTC. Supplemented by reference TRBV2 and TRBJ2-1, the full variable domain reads EPEVTQTPSHQVTQMGQEVILRCVPISNHLYFYWYRQILGQKVEFLVSFYNNEISEKSEIFDDQFSVERPDGSNFTLKIRSTKLEDSAMYFCASSQPGLDRNIYYNEQFFGPGTRLTVL.

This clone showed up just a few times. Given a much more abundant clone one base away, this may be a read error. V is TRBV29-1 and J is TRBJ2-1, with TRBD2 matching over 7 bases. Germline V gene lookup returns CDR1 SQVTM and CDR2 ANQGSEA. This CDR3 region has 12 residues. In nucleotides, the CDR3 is TGCAACGGAGTGTCGGGAGGCAATGAGCAGTTCTTC. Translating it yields CNGVSGGNEQFF.

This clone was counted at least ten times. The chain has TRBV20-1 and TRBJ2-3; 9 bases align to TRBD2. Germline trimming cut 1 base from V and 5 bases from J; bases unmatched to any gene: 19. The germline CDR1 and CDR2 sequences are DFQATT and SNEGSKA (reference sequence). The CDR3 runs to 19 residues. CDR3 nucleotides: TGCAGTGCTAGAGGGCGGGAGATTAGCTGGGCGGGAGGGGTAGATACGCAGTATTTT. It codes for CSARGREISWAGGVDTQYF.

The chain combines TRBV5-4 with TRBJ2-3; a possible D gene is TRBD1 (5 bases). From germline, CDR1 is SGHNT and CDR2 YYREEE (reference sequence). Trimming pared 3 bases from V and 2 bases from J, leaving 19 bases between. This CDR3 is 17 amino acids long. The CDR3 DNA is TGTGCCAGCAGCTCTTTTATTCAGGGAAGTTTCACAGATACGCAGTATTTT. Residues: CASSSFIQGSFTDTQYF.

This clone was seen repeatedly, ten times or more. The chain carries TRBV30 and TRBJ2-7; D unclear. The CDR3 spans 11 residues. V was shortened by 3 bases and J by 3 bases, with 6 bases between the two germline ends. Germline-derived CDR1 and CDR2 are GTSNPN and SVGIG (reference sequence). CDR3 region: CAWSGNYEQYF. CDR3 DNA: TGTGCCTGGAGCGGAAACTACGAGCAGTACTTC.

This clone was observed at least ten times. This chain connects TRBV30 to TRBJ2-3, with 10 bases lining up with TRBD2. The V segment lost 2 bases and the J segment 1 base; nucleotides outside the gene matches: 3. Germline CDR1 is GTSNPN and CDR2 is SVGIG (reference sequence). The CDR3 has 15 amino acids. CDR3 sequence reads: CAWSPGLAGTDTQYF. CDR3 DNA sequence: TGTGCCTGGAGTCCTGGACTAGCGGGCACAGATACGCAGTATTTT.

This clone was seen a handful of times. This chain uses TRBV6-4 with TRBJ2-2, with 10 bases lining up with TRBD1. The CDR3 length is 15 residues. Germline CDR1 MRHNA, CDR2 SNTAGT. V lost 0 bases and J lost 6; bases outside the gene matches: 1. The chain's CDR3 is CASSDSTGGPGELFF. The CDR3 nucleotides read TGTGCCAGCAGTGACTCGACAGGGGGCCCCGGGGAGCTGTTTTTT.

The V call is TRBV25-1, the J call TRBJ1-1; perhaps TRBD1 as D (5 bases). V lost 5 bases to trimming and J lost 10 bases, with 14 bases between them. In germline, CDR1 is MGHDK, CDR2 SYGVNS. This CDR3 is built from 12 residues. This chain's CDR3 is CASSSGPLRAFF. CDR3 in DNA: TGTGCCAGCAGTTCAGGGCCGCTCAGAGCTTTCTTT.

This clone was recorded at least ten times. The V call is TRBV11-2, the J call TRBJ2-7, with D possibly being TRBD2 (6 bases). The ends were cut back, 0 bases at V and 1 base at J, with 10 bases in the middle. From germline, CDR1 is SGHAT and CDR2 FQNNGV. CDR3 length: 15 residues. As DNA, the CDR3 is TGTGCCAGCAGCTTAGATCGGGGGTATTCCTACGAGCAGTACTTC. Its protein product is CASSLDRGYSYEQYF.

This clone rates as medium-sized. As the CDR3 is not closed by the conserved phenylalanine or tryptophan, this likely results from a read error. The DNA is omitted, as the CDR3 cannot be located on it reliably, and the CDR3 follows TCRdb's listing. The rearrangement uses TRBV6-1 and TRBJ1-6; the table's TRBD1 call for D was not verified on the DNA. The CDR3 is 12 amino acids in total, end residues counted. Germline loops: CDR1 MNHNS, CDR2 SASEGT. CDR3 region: CASRVGRTGLSN.

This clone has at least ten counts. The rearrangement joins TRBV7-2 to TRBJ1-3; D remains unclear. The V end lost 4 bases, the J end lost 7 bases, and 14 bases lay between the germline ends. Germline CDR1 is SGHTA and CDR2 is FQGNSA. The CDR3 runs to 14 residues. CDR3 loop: CASSSSRTANTIYF. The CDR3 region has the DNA TGTGCCAGCAGCTCAAGCCGCACCGCGAACACCATATATTTT.

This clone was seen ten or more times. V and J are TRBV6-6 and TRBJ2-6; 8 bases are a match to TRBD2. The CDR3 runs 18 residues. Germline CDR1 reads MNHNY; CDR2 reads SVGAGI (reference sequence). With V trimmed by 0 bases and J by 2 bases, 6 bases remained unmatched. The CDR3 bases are TGTGCCAGCAGTTACTCGCTTAGCGGGAACGCTGGGGCCAACGTCCTGACTTTC. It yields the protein CASSYSLSGNAGANVLTF.

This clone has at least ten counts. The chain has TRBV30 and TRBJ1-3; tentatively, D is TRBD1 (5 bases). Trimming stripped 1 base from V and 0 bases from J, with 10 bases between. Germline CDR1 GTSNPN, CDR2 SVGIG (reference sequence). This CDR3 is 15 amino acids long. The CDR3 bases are TGTGCCTGGAGTGGACAGAGAAGCTCTGGAAACACCATATATTTT. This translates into CAWSGQRSSGNTIYF.

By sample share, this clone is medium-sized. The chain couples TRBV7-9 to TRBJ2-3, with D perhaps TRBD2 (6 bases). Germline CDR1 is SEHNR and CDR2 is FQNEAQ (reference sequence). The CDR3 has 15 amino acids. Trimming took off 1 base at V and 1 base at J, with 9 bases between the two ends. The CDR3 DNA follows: TGTGCCAGCAGCTTAGTGGCTAGCGGCACAGATACGCAGTATTTT. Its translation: CASSLVASGTDTQYF.

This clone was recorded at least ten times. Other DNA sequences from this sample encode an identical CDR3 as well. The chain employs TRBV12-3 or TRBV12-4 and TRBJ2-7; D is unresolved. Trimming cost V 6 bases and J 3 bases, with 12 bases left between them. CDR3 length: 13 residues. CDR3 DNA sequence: TGTGCCAGCAGCCCGAAGAGTTTCTACGAGCAGTACTTC. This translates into CASSPKSFYEQYF.

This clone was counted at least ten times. The CDR3 DNA reads as TGTGCCAGCTCACGTTCGGGACAGGGGTGGTATGGCTACACCTTC. It encodes CASSRSGQGWYGYTF. This chain connects TRBV18 to TRBJ1-2, with 10 bases aligning to TRBD1. Trimming at V came to 4 bases and at J to 5 bases, leaving 7 bases not matched to a gene. CDR1 is KGHSH, CDR2 LQKENI, per germline. The CDR3 extends over 15 amino acids.